This entry lists 21 T cell receptor beta chains sequenced from one sample in a study of blood T cell repertoires in COVID-19. Method: immunoSEQ multiplex PCR; TCRdb's copy keeps in-frame clones and lacks some. This table has about 25,000 clones, roughly nine tenths appearing once. The sequencing sample was made of peripheral blood. Receptor source: a man between 65 and 79 years old with acute or convalescent COVID-19.

V gene TRBV5-6 combines with J gene TRBJ2-4; TRBD2 agrees at 10 bases. This CDR3 comprises 15 residues. Per the germline V gene, CDR1 is SGHDT and CDR2 is YYEEEE. Unmatched junction bases numbered 1, after V lost 1 base and J lost 3 bases. CDR3 sequence (DNA): TGTGCCAGCAGCTTGCTAGCGGGAGACAAAAACATTCAGTACTTC. Translating it yields CASSLLAGDKNIQYF.

The chain employs TRBV5-1 and TRBJ1-6, with TRBD1 matching 7 bases. There are 16 residues in the CDR3. With 1 base clipped from V and 6 bases from J, the junction kept 7 bases outside the gene matches. CDR1 is SGHRS and CDR2 is YFSETQ in the germline V gene. The CDR3 loop is CASSLSPTGVNSPLHF. The CDR3 DNA is TGCGCCAGCAGCTTGTCCCCTACAGGGGTTAATTCACCCCTCCACTTT.

The genes are TRBV3-1 (or the pseudogene TRBV3-2) and TRBJ1-3, with 7 bases matching TRBD1. Germline V gene sequence: CDR1 LGHDT, CDR2 YNNKEL (reference sequence). The junction had 8 bases not matched to a gene; V was cut back by 4 bases and J by 2 bases. CDR3 length: 16 amino acids. The CDR3 reads CASSLIATGPGNTIYF. The CDR3 nucleotides read TGTGCCAGCAGCCTGATTGCGACAGGGCCTGGAAACACCATATATTTT.

V usage is TRBV5-4 and J usage is TRBJ2-3, with D possibly matching TRBD1 (6 bases). CDR1 is SGHNT, CDR2 YYREEE, per germline (reference sequence). This CDR3 region has 15 residues. V lost 3 bases, J lost 0 bases, and 11 bases lay in between. CDR3 coding DNA: TGTGCCAGCAGCTGGATTACAGGGAGCACAGATACGCAGTATTTT. Its translation is CASSWITGSTDTQYF.

V gene TRBV7-2 combines with J gene TRBJ2-7; D gene ambiguous. The CDR3 extends over 13 amino acids. The V gene lost 4 bases and the J gene lost 1 base, with 8 bases spanning the gap. CDR1 SGHTA and CDR2 FQGNSA come from the germline V gene. The CDR3 DNA sequence: TGTGCCAGCAGCTCACTCGGTTCCTACGAGCAGTACTTC. Protein product: CASSSLGSYEQYF.

This chain links TRBV3-1 (or the pseudogene TRBV3-2) with TRBJ1-2; D not resolved. Germline CDR1 reads LGHDT; CDR2 reads YNNKEL (reference sequence). The CDR3 runs 12 residues. The V end lost 5 bases, the J end lost 4 bases, and 8 bases lay between the germline ends. This chain's CDR3 is CASSLGVYGYTF. DNA of the CDR3: TGTGCCAGCAGCTTGGGAGTCTATGGCTACACCTTC.

The chain combines TRBV7-9 with TRBJ2-1, with TRBD2 identical over 7 bases. The CDR3 extends over 18 amino acids. With V trimmed by 5 bases and J by 0 bases, 13 bases remained unmatched. Germline values: CDR1 SEHNR, CDR2 FQNEAQ (reference sequence). CDR3 DNA sequence: TGTGCCAGCAGCCAAGGGCTCCGGGGAGGGAGCTCCTACAATGAGCAGTTCTTC. This translates into CASSQGLRGGSSYNEQFF.

The J gene is TRBJ1-3, the V gene TRBV6-5, with D possibly matching TRBD1 (5 bases). This CDR3 comprises 14 residues. Looked up from germline, CDR1 is MNHEY and CDR2 is SVGAGI. V was clipped by 11 bases and J by 4 bases, with 18 bases between them. CDR3 nucleotide sequence: TGTGCCTCCAGCGGGACCCAAGGGGGAAACACCATATATTTT. It specifies CASSGTQGGNTIYF.

Only one count was recorded for this clone. The chain uses TRBV27 and TRBJ2-1; D is unclear. CDR3 length equals 16 residues. Germline V CDR1 and CDR2: MNHEY, SMNVEV (reference sequence). Trimming took 3 bases from V and 12 from J, leaving 24 bases between them. CDR3 nucleotides: TGTGCCAGCAGTTTTGGGCCCAAAGCCATTTATAGTGTGCAGTTCTTC. It is translated as CASSFGPKAIYSVQFF.

V usage is TRBV9 and J usage is TRBJ2-5, with a weak D call TRBD1 (6 bases). Per germline, CDR1 SGDLS and CDR2 YYNGEE. V was pared by 5 bases and J by 2 bases, with 13 bases between. The CDR3 has 14 residues. The CDR3 bases are TGTGCCAGCAGTCCGCGGACAGAGCAAGAGACCCAGTACTTC. Translated: CASSPRTEQETQYF.

CDR3 region: CASSGQANYGYTF. CDR3 coding DNA: TGTGCCAGCAGTGGCCAGGCTAACTATGGCTACACCTTC. This sequence joins TRBV6-2 or TRBV6-3 and TRBJ1-2; D is unclear. The CDR3 sequence is 13 residues long. V was trimmed by 5 bases and J by 0 bases, leaving 7 bases between them. Germline values: CDR1 MNHEY, CDR2 SVGEGT.

This clone was counted between two and nine times. The chain recombines TRBV5-1 with TRBJ2-5, with a possible D match to TRBD1 (6 bases). The CDR3 has 15 amino acids. Germline loops: CDR1 SGHRS, CDR2 YFSETQ. Trimming took off 3 bases at V and 0 bases at J, with 12 bases between the two ends. Here the CDR3 reads CASSWGRQDQETQYF. Written as DNA, the CDR3 is TGCGCCAGCAGCTGGGGTCGACAGGACCAAGAGACCCAGTACTTC.

Only a few counts were recorded for this clone. The chain has TRBV10-3 and TRBJ2-5, with TRBD2 identical over 14 bases. CDR1 is ENHRY, CDR2 SYGVKD, per germline. The V segment lost 6 bases and the J segment 5 bases; nucleotides outside the gene matches: 8. The CDR3 runs 16 residues. The CDR3 reads CAIRGTSGSPRETQYF. The CDR3 region has the DNA TGTGCCATCAGAGGGACTAGCGGGAGCCCGCGGGAGACCCAGTACTTC.

For the CDR3, the DNA is TGTGCCAGCAGCACCCAGGGGGCCTATAATTCACCCCTCCACTTT. Its protein product is CASSTQGAYNSPLHF. The rearrangement joins TRBV5-4 to TRBJ1-6, with TRBD1 matching 7 bases. Per the germline V gene, CDR1 is SGHNT and CDR2 is YYREEE (reference sequence). CDR3 size: 15 residues. V was pared by 4 bases and J by 2 bases, with 3 bases of the junction left unmatched.

The CDR3 coding sequence is TGTGCCAGCAGCCCCACAACTAACTATGGCTACACCTTC. Encoded protein: CASSPTTNYGYTF. V is TRBV7-9 and J is TRBJ1-2; D remains unclear. CDR1 SEHNR and CDR2 FQNEAQ come from the germline V gene (reference sequence). CDR3 length: 13 residues. V lost 5 bases and J lost 0, with 7 bases in between.

The V gene is TRBV9, the J gene TRBJ2-1; 12 bases fit TRBD2. J was trimmed by 0 bases and V by 0 bases; bases with no gene match: 10. The CDR3 contains 20 residues. Germline V gene lookup returns CDR1 SGDLS and CDR2 YYNGEE. CDR3 nucleotide sequence: TGTGCCAGCAGCGTAGGGAGGACTAGCGGGGCTACCAGCTCCTACAATGAGCAGTTCTTC. Translated, it gives CASSVGRTSGATSSYNEQFF.

This chain connects TRBV10-3 to TRBJ2-1; 9 bases match TRBD1. CDR3 length equals 13 residues. Germline lookup yields CDR1 ENHRY and CDR2 SYGVKD. The J segment lost 8 bases and the V segment lost 8 bases, leaving 7 bases of the junction unmatched. The CDR3 DNA follows: TGTGCCATCGGGACAGGGAATATCGATGAGCAGTTCTTC. Residues: CAIGTGNIDEQFF.

The chain is built from TRBV24-1 and TRBJ2-1, with a weak D call TRBD2 (5 bases). CDR3 size: 13 residues. Germline CDR1 and CDR2: KGHDR and SFDVKD. Between the trimmed V and J ends, which lost 5 bases and 9 bases, there was a span of 13 bases. The CDR3 here is CATSAPVEGEQFF. The CDR3, as DNA: TGTGCCACCAGTGCCCCAGTTGAGGGTGAGCAGTTCTTC.

The V gene is TRBV5-5, the J gene TRBJ2-3; 7 bases are a match to TRBD1. CDR1 SGHKS and CDR2 YYEKEE come from the germline V gene (reference sequence). The CDR3 length is 16 residues. After removal of 7 bases from V and 0 bases from J, the junction contained 11 bases not matched to a gene. In DNA, the CDR3 is TGTGCCAGCCCTCCCCCGGGACAGCCGAGCACAGATACGCAGTATTTT. It codes for CASPPPGQPSTDTQYF.

The chain is built from TRBV11-3 and TRBJ2-2; D may be TRBD2 (6 bases). With 5 bases removed from V and 1 base from J, the gap between germline ends came to 11 bases. Per germline, CDR1 SGHNT and CDR2 YENEEA. This CDR3 has 15 amino acids. CDR3 nucleotides: TGTGCCAGCAGCCCCAGCGGGTGGAACACCGGGGAGCTGTTTTTT. Translation gives CASSPSGWNTGELFF. Using reference TRBV11-3 and TRBJ2-2 for the parts outside the CDR3, the full variable domain is EAGVVQSPRYKIIEKKQPVAFWCNPISGHNTLYWYLQNLGQGPELLIRYENEEAVDDSQLPKDRFSAERLKGVDSTLKIQPAELGDSAVYLCASSPSGWNTGELFFGEGSRLTVL.

The V and J genes are TRBV6-5 and TRBJ2-1, with 8 bases matching TRBD2. Unmatched junction bases numbered 8, after V lost 2 bases and J lost 8 bases. Germline V gene data show CDR1 as MNHEY and CDR2 as SVGAGI. CDR3 length equals 15 residues. The CDR3 loop is CASSYTGLGSYEQFF. The CDR3 DNA sequence: TGTGCCAGCAGTTACACGGGACTAGGATCGTATGAGCAGTTCTTC.